This T cell receptor beta chain is from a study of cytomegalovirus exposure and HLA in healthy donors. As for the study in general: T cells numbering 150 million to 200 million yielded approximately 120 million unique TCR beta sequences in an earlier analysis.

Losses at the gene ends were 7 bases for V and 2 bases for J; bases not matched to a gene: 11. The length of the CDR3 is 15 residues. Germline V gene data show CDR1 as MDHEN and CDR2 as SYDVKM. Comments on this clone: Antigen unknown.

Study-wide findings and caveats: The study labeled 180 or so TCR beta chains cytomegalovirus-associated. A few chains tied to CMV proved CMV antigen-specific in vitro. Using a false discovery rate of 0.05, a later analysis showed that 15,000 to 20,000 TCR beta sequences were associated with HLA alleles.

Primers for the PCR totalled 60 Vbeta and 13 Jbeta. Profiling relied on immunoSEQ multiplex PCR, and the TCRdb table lists in-frame clones only, not all of them. The sample holds about 160,000 clones, around 79% seen once. The specimen sequenced was PBMCs. The clonotype originates from a middle-aged man in good health and CMV-seronegative. The chain links TRBV28 to TRBJ2-7; TRBD1 matches at 7 bases. The CDR3: CASIPGAGGAYEQYF. The CDR3 bases are TGTGCCAGCATCCCTGGGGCAGGGGGTGCCTACGAGCAGTACTTC.